Following are 23 T cell receptor beta chains from one sample sequenced in a study of T cell repertoires in cytomegalovirus infection. Their antigens are not known. MiXCR, applied by TCRdb to the reads, yields one record per CDR3 protein. The sample lists nearly 700,000 distinct CDR3 sequences, about 30% occurring once. Source: cultured PBMCs, taken from culture after CMV antigen stimulation. These receptors were obtained from a human donor in good health (CMV status not recorded). Some clones in this sample may be carry-over from other donors' samples.

This clonotype was picked up many times. This chain connects TRBV7-2 to TRBJ2-2; 8 bases align to TRBD2. CDR1 and CDR2 from the germline V gene are SGHTA and FQGNSA. The CDR3 totals 17 residues. V shed 5 bases, J shed 5 bases, and the junction held 13 bases outside the gene matches. CDR3 DNA sequence: TGTGCCAGCAGCCCGTTCGGGGGGGCAGGGGTAACCGGGGAGCTGTTTTTT. This gives the protein CASSPFGGAGVTGELFF.

This clonotype showed up just a few times. This sequence joins TRBV7-2 and TRBJ2-2, with no clear D. Germline values: CDR1 SGHTA, CDR2 FQGNSA. The CDR3 covers 15 residues. V was trimmed by 2 bases and J by 4 bases, leaving 11 bases between them. CDR3 sequence reads: CASSLSFWGTGELFF. The CDR3 nucleotides are TGTGCCAGCAGCTTATCCTTTTGGGGCACCGGGGAGCTGTTTTTT.

The V gene is TRBV18, the J gene TRBJ2-1; maybe TRBD2 (5 bases). Germline CDR1 and CDR2: KGHSH and LQKENI. The CDR3 sequence is 16 residues long. The germline V and J ends were trimmed by 0 bases and 0 bases, with 9 bases remaining between them. The CDR3 sequence: CASSPPRRSSYNEQFF. The CDR3, as DNA: TGTGCCAGCTCACCACCGCGGAGGAGCTCCTACAATGAGCAGTTCTTC. The variable domain in full, completed from reference TRBV18 and TRBJ2-1, reads NAGVMQNPRHLVRRRGQEARLRCSPMKGHSHVYWYRQLPEEGLKFMVYLQKENIIDESGMPKERFSAEFPKEGPSILRIQQVVRGDSAAYFCASSPPRRSSYNEQFFGPGTRLTVL.

In this sample, this clonotype turned up a few times. The V and J genes are TRBV7-6 and TRBJ2-7; D is unclear. Trimming took off 5 bases at V and 3 bases at J, with 11 bases between the two ends. The CDR3 has 13 amino acids. Per germline, CDR1 SGHVS and CDR2 FNYEAQ. The CDR3 region is CASSLGPLYEQYF. The CDR3 coding sequence is TGTGCCAGCAGCCTGGGCCCTCTCTACGAGCAGTACTTC.

V is TRBV7-2 and J is TRBJ2-3; D possibly corresponds to TRBD2 (5 bases). Trimming removed 5 bases from V and 2 bases from J, with 17 bases in between. The CDR3 runs 16 residues. Germline CDR1 SGHTA, CDR2 FQGNSA. The CDR3 loop reads CASSLHELGITDTQYF. The CDR3 nucleotides read TGTGCCAGCAGCCTTCACGAACTAGGGATCACAGATACGCAGTATTTT.

This clonotype turned up a few times. V and J are TRBV7-2 and TRBJ2-1; 9 positions match TRBD2. The CDR3 has 16 amino acids. The V segment lost 1 base and the J segment 3 bases; nucleotides outside the gene matches: 4. Germline CDR1 SGHTA, CDR2 FQGNSA. The CDR3: CASSLVSGGNYNEQFF. CDR3 in DNA: TGTGCCAGCAGCTTAGTAAGCGGGGGGAACTACAATGAGCAGTTCTTC.

The chain is built from TRBV7-2 and TRBJ2-7; D possibly corresponds to TRBD1 (6 bases). The CDR3 extends over 14 amino acids. The ends were cut back, 2 bases at V and 2 bases at J, with 10 bases in the middle. From germline, CDR1 is SGHTA and CDR2 FQGNSA. CDR3 residues: CASSLRTGPYEQYF. DNA for the CDR3: TGTGCCAGCAGCTTACGAACAGGGCCCTACGAGCAGTACTTC.

This chain uses TRBV27 with TRBJ2-1, with TRBD1 identical over 7 bases. The CDR3 is 17 amino acids. The germline V gene has CDR1 MNHEY and CDR2 SMNVEV (reference sequence). Losses at the gene ends were 0 bases for V and 0 bases for J; bases not matched to a gene: 5. CDR3 in DNA: TGTGCCAGCAGTTTATCCGACAGGGAGATCTCCTACAATGAGCAGTTCTTC. Protein sequence: CASSLSDREISYNEQFF.

The V and J genes are TRBV27 and TRBJ2-1; D possibly corresponds to TRBD2 (6 bases). CDR3 length: 13 amino acids. Germline CDR1 MNHEY, CDR2 SMNVEV (reference sequence). V was cut by 6 bases and J by 7 bases, with 13 bases left in between. CDR3: CASRRLARNEQFF. The CDR3, as DNA: TGTGCCAGCAGACGTCTAGCGAGGAATGAGCAGTTCTTC.

J is TRBJ2-7 and V is TRBV4-3; D may match TRBD1 or TRBD2 (5 bases each). Germline values: CDR1 LGHNA, CDR2 YSLEER. Trimming shortened V by 3 bases and J by 5 bases, and 20 bases separated the two germline ends. The CDR3 extends over 16 amino acids. This CDR3 is CASSQGPAGNTDEQYF. The CDR3, as DNA: TGCGCCAGCAGCCAGGGACCCGCAGGGAACACAGACGAGCAGTACTTC.

The chain recombines TRBV7-9 with TRBJ2-7, with D perhaps being TRBD1 or TRBD2 (10 bases each). CDR1 SEHNR and CDR2 FQNEAQ come from the germline V gene (reference sequence). The V end was cut by 5 bases, the J end by 3 bases, with 38 bases between. The CDR3 spans 22 residues. The CDR3 spells CASSLPGQGLKREGQSFYEQYF. Here the CDR3 DNA reads TGTGCCAGCAGCCTACCGGGACAGGGGTTGAAGCGGGAGGGCCAGTCTTTCTACGAGCAGTACTTC.

This clonotype was detected only a few times. The chain recombines TRBV7-9 with TRBJ2-3; D is undetermined. From germline, CDR1 is SEHNR and CDR2 FQNEAQ (reference sequence). V was shortened by 5 bases and J by 4 bases, with 13 bases between the two germline ends. The CDR3 sequence is 14 residues long. The CDR3, as DNA: TGTGCCAGCAGCCTTCCCAACCCCCCAGATACGCAGTATTTT. Translation: CASSLPNPPDTQYF.

The chain combines TRBV6-1 with TRBJ2-1; tentative D call: TRBD1 (5 bases). Germline CDR1 and CDR2: MNHNS and SASEGT. Trimming cost V 5 bases and J 8 bases, with 10 bases left between them. The CDR3 is made up of 12 amino acids. The CDR3 protein is CASSPGWHEQFF. The CDR3 DNA is TGTGCCAGCAGTCCAGGGTGGCATGAGCAGTTCTTC.

Remarks on this clonotype: This may come from a read error, since a much larger clone is one base off. The genes are TRBV6-5 and TRBJ1-5; 10 positions match TRBD1. The CDR3 runs 16 residues. Germline assignment: CDR1 MNHEY and CDR2 SVGAGI. After removal of 6 bases from V and 3 bases from J, the junction contained 8 bases not matched to a gene. The CDR3 loop is CASSKPGTGVNQPQHF. CDR3 bases: TGTGCCAGCAGCAAACCCGGGACAGGGGTCAATCAGCCCCAGCATTTT.

In DNA, the CDR3 is TGTGCCAGCAGCGGGGACTGGGCGAACTACGAGCAGTACTTC. Its translation: CASSGDWANYEQYF. The chain combines TRBV5-6 with TRBJ2-7; TRBD2 might be the D (6 bases). V lost 4 bases to trimming and J lost 3 bases, with 14 bases between them. CDR1 is SGHDT, CDR2 YYEEEE, per germline. The length of the CDR3 is 14 residues.

V and J are TRBV20-1 and TRBJ2-2; D is undetermined. The length of the CDR3 is 15 residues. V dropped 1 base and J dropped 4 bases, with 13 bases sitting between them. CDR1 DFQATT and CDR2 SNEGSKA come from the germline V gene (reference sequence). In DNA, the CDR3 is TGCAGTGCTAGAGTGCCCCCAATTGCCACCGGGGAGCTGTTTTTT. As protein: CSARVPPIATGELFF.

V usage is TRBV7-7 and J usage is TRBJ2-1; D gene uncertain. The CDR3 loop spans 13 amino acids. CDR1 and CDR2 from the germline V gene are SSHAT and FNYEAQ (reference sequence). Trimming cost V 5 bases and J 9 bases, with 14 bases left between them. CDR3 residues: CASSPDIGLEQFF. CDR3 coding DNA: TGTGCCAGCAGCCCCGACATAGGTCTTGAGCAGTTCTTC.

The genes are TRBV12-3 or TRBV12-4 and TRBJ2-7, with TRBD1 matching over 7 bases. Germline trimming cut 6 bases from V and 3 bases from J; bases unmatched to any gene: 11. The CDR3 runs to 15 residues. The CDR3 bases are TGTGCCAGCAGCCCAGGGGTAACAGGGGACTACGAGCAGTACTTC. The encoded protein is CASSPGVTGDYEQYF.

The chain uses TRBV7-9 and TRBJ2-5; possibly TRBD1 or TRBD2 for D (6 bases each). Germline loops: CDR1 SEHNR, CDR2 FQNEAQ (reference sequence). The CDR3 has 14 amino acids. V lost 2 bases and J lost 5, with 12 bases in between. The CDR3 DNA reads TGTGCCAGCAGCTTACCGGGGGCGCGTGAGACCCAGTACTTC. Its protein is CASSLPGARETQYF.

CDR3 amino acids: CASSGDPYNSPLHF. DNA of the CDR3: TGCGCCAGCAGCGGGGACCCTTACAATTCACCCCTCCACTTT. The rearrangement uses TRBV5-1 and TRBJ1-6; weak D call: TRBD1 (5 bases). With 4 bases removed from V and 7 bases from J, the gap between germline ends came to 12 bases. Germline V CDR1 and CDR2: SGHRS, YFSETQ. The CDR3 totals 14 residues.

This clonotype came up a few times. The chain has TRBV7-9 and TRBJ1-2; D is uncertain. This CDR3 spans 13 amino acids. V lost 2 bases and J lost 8, with 12 bases in between. Germline V gene lookup returns CDR1 SEHNR and CDR2 FQNEAQ (reference sequence). CDR3 bases: TGTGCCAGCAGCTTAAACGGATGGACGGGCTACACCTTC. Translating it yields CASSLNGWTGYTF.

This clonotype was counted a few times. The gene calls are TRBV6-2 or TRBV6-3 and TRBJ2-1; no definite D call. The germline V gene has CDR1 MNHEY and CDR2 SVGEGT. CDR3 size: 16 residues. Between the trimmed V and J ends, which lost 8 bases and 5 bases, there was a span of 22 bases. CDR3 in amino acids: CASQNKWAKVNNEQFF. The CDR3 region has the DNA TGTGCCAGCCAGAACAAGTGGGCTAAAGTGAACAATGAGCAGTTCTTC.

This clonotype was picked up a small number of times. The chain combines TRBV28 with TRBJ2-1, with 10 bases fitting TRBD2. Trimming at V came to 6 bases and at J to 9 bases, leaving 8 bases not matched to a gene. The CDR3 has 14 amino acids. CDR1 is MDHEN and CDR2 is SYDVKM in the germline V gene. CDR3 loop: CASRVLAGAGEQFF. The DNA of the CDR3 is TGTGCCAGCAGGGTCCTAGCGGGGGCGGGTGAGCAGTTCTTC.